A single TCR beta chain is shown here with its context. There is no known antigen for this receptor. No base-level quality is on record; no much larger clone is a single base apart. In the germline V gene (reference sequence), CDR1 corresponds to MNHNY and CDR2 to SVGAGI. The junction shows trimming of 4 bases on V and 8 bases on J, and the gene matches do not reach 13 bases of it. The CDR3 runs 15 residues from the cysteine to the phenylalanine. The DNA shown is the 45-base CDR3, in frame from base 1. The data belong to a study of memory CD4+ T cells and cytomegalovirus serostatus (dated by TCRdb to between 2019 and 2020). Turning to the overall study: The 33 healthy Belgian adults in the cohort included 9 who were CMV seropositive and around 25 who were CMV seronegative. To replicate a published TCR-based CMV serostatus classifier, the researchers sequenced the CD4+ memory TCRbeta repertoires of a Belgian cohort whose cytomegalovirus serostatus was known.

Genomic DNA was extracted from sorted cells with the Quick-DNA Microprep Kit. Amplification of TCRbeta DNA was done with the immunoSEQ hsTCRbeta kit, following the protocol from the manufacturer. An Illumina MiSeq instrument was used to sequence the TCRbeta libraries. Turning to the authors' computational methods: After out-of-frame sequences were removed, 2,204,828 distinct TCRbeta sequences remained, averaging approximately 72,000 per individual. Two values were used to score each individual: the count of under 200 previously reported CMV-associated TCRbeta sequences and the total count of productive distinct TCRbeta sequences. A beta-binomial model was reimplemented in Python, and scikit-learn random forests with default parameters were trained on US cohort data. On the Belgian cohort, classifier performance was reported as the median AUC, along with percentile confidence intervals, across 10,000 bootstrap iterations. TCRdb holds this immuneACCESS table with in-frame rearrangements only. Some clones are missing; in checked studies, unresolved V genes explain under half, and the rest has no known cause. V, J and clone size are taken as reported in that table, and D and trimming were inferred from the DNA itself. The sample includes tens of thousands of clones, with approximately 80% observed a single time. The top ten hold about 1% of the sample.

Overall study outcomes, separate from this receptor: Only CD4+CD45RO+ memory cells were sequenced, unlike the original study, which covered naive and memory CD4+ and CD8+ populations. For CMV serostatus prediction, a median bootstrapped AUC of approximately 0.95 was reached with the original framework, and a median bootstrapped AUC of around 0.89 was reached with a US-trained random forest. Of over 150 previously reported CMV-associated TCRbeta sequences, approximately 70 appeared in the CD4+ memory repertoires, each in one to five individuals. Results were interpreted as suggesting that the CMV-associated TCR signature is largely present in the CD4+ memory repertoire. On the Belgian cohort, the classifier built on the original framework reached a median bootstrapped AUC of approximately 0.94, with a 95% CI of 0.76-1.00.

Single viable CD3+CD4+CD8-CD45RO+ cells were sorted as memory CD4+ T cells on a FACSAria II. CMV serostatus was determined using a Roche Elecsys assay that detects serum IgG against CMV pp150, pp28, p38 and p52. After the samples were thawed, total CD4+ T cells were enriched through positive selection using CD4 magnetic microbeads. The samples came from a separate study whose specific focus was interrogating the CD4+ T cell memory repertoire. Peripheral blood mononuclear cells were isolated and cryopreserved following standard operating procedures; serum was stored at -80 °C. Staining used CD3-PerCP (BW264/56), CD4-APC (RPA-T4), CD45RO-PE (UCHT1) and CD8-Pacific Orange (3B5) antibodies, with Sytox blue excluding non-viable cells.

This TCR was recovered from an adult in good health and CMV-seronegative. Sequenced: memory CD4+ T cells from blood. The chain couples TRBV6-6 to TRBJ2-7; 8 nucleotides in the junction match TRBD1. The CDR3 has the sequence CASSSLRTGLFQQYF. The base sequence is TGTGCCAGCAGTTCCCTTCGGACAGGGCTTTTTCAGCAGTACTTC.